Sequencing of this T cell receptor (beta chain) was carried out in a study of cytomegalovirus exposure and HLA in healthy donors. Germline trimming cut 5 bases from V and 4 bases from J; bases unmatched to any gene: 13. Germline CDR1 and CDR2: SGHTA and FQGNSA. The CDR3 has 16 residues. Researchers ran the PCR with 60 Vbeta and 13 Jbeta primers. TCRdb keeps only in-frame clones here, not all; method: immunoSEQ multiplex PCR. The sample consists of 100,000 or so clones, around 79% of them appearing once. As to this clone: Its antigen is unidentified.

Findings of the study overall: As a later analysis revealed, the rate of TCR association differed by HLA locus, with DRB1 most and HLA-C fewest.

This sequence originates from a woman aged 40 to 50 in good health and CMV-seropositive. V and J are TRBV7-2 and TRBJ1-2, with 7 positions matching TRBD1. Sequenced input: PBMCs. CDR3 bases: TGTGCCAGCAGCCGGAACACCGGGACAGCCACCTATGGCTACACCTTC. Protein product: CASSRNTGTATYGYTF.